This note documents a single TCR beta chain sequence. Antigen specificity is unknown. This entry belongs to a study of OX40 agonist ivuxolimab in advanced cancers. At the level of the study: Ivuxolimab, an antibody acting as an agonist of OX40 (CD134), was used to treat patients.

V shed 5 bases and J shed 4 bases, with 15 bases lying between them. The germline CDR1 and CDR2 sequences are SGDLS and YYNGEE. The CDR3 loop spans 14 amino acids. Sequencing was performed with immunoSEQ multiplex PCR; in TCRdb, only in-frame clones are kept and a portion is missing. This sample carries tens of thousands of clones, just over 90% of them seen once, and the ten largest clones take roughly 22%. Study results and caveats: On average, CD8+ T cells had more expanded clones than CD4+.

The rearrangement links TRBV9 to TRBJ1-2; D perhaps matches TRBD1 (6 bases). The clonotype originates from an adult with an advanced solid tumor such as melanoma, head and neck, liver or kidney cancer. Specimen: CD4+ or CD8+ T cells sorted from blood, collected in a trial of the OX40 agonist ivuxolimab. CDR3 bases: TGTGCCAGCAGAAACAGGGTTTTTCCCTATGGCTACACCTTC. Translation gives CASRNRVFPYGYTF.